These T cell receptor beta chains were read from a single sample in a study of blood T cell repertoires in COVID-19. Sequencing was performed with immunoSEQ multiplex PCR; in TCRdb, only in-frame clones are kept and a portion is missing. The profile covers 300,000 or so clones, with around nine tenths appearing a single time and 2.5% to 3.5% taken by the ten largest. Material for sequencing was PBMCs or T cells enriched from blood (not recorded which). The receptors originated from a woman in her fifties or sixties who had been exposed to COVID-19. Each CDR3 is given with its conserved first and last residue. A D gene is named only where the DNA matches it firmly. Clone size appears in some rows only: once, few, many, or a class for an expanded clone.

CDR3 length	V gene	clone size	J gene	D gene	CDR3 DNA	CDR3 protein
15	TRBV3-1/TRBV3-2	NA	TRBJ2-1	NA	TGTGCCAGCAGCCGAGGATGGCGGGACGGGAATGAGCAGTTCTTC	CASSRGWRDGNEQFF
15	TRBV28	NA	TRBJ2-1	TRBD1	TGTGCCAGCAGAAACCGGGACAGGGGGTCCCATGAGCAGTTCTTC	CASRNRDRGSHEQFF
14	TRBV5-4	once	TRBJ2-7	TRBD2	TGTGCCAGCAGCATTAGCGGGGGGGCGAGAGAGCAGTACTTC	CASSISGGAREQYF
16	TRBV5-1	once	TRBJ2-2	TRBD1	TGCGCCAGCAGCGTCGGGACAGGGGGCTTGGCCGGGGAGCTGTTTTTT	CASSVGTGGLAGELFF
17	TRBV30	NA	TRBJ1-2	NA	TGTGCCTGGAGTGTAGGTGTAGGCCTGAGGGTCAACTATGGCTACACCTTC	CAWSVGVGLRVNYGYTF
15	TRBV5-1	NA	TRBJ2-5	TRBD1	TGCGCCAGCAGCTGGGACCCACAGGGGGGAGAGACCCAGTACTTC	CASSWDPQGGETQYF
14	TRBV7-2	NA	TRBJ2-5	NA	TGTGCCAGCAGTCAGCCCGGCTCGGGGGAGACCCAGTACTTC	CASSQPGSGETQYF
15	TRBV30	NA	TRBJ1-5	TRBD1	TGTGCCTGGACACAGGGGGAGCTGGTCAATCAGCCCCAGCATTTT	CAWTQGELVNQPQHF
16	TRBV5-1	NA	TRBJ2-2	TRBD1	TGCGCCAGCAGCTCCAGGACAGGGACGAACACCGGGGAGCTGTTTTTT	CASSSRTGTNTGELFF
14	TRBV13	NA	TRBJ2-7	NA	TGTGCCAGCAGCCAAGACAGTAACTACTACGAGCAGTACTTC	CASSQDSNYYEQYF
15	TRBV5-1	NA	TRBJ1-2	NA	TGCGCCAGCAGCTTGAGTGGGGCTGGGGACTATGGCTACACCTTC	CASSLSGAGDYGYTF
20	TRBV21-1	NA	TRBJ2-6	NA	TGTGCCAGCAGCAAAGGGCTGGGACAGGGTTGGTTCTCTGGGGCCAACGTCCTGACTTTC	CASSKGLGQGWFSGANVLTF
13	TRBV7-9	NA	TRBJ1-2	NA	TGTGCCAGCAGCGAGGGAGGGGTTGAGGGCTACACCTTC	CASSEGGVEGYTF
18	TRBV4-1	NA	TRBJ2-1	TRBD2	TGCGCCAGCAGCCAAGAGCGGGGGGGCCCCACGGCCTACAATGAGCAGTTCTTC	CASSQERGGPTAYNEQFF
14	TRBV5-6	NA	TRBJ1-2	TRBD1	TGTGCCAGCAGCGCCGGTACGACAGGGTCTGGCTACACCTTC	CASSAGTTGSGYTF
11	TRBV27	NA	TRBJ1-5	NA	TGTGCCAGCAGTAGCGGGGCAGCCCAGCATTTT	CASSSGAAQHF
16	TRBV27	NA	TRBJ2-7	TRBD1	TGTGCCAGCTCCAATTTTCGGACAGGGGGGATCTACGAGCAGTACTTC	CASSNFRTGGIYEQYF
15	TRBV7-9	NA	TRBJ2-7	TRBD1	TGTGCCAGCGTTGACCGGGACAGGGGTTCGTACGAGCAGTACTTC	CASVDRDRGSYEQYF
15	TRBV9	NA	TRBJ1-1	TRBD1	TGTGCCAGCAGCGGGAAGACAGGGTTAAGCACTGAAGCTTTCTTT	CASSGKTGLSTEAFF
13	TRBV6-1	NA	TRBJ2-5	NA	TGTGCCAGCAGTGAAGGGACCCTAGCGCCCAGGGACTTC	CASSEGTLAPRDF
15	TRBV3-1/TRBV3-2	once	TRBJ2-7	NA	TGTGCCAGCAGCCGACATCAGGGTGGGGACTTCGAGCAGTACTTC	CASSRHQGGDFEQYF
17	TRBV7-2	NA	TRBJ2-1	TRBD2	TGTGCCAGCAGCTTAGCGCGACTAGCGGGGGGCAGCAATGAGCAGTTCTTC	CASSLARLAGGSNEQFF
13	TRBV5-5	few	TRBJ1-4	TRBD1	TGTGCCAGCAGTTACCCGGGACAGGGAGAACTGTTTTTT	CASSYPGQGELFF
16	TRBV18	NA	TRBJ1-2	TRBD1	TGTGCCAGCTCACCAGTCCCGGGACAGGGAATCTATGGCTACACCTTC	CASSPVPGQGIYGYTF
15	TRBV18	NA	TRBJ1-1	NA	TGTGCCAGCTCACGATCAGGACAGACGAACACTGAAGCTTTCTTT	CASSRSGQTNTEAFF
16	TRBV7-2	once	TRBJ2-1	NA	TGTGCCAGCAGTCCCATCGGGGGGACATCCTACAATGAGCAGTTCTTC	CASSPIGGTSYNEQFF
15	TRBV6-5	NA	TRBJ1-2	TRBD1	TGTGCCAGCGTGATGACAGGGCCCAATAACTATGGCTACACCTTC	CASVMTGPNNYGYTF
18	TRBV4-2	NA	TRBJ2-2	NA	TGTGCCAGCAGCTTCCAAAATCTGGGGGACAAGAACACCGGGGAGCTGTTTTTT	CASSFQNLGDKNTGELFF
19	TRBV3-1/TRBV3-2	NA	TRBJ2-5	TRBD2	TGTGCCAGCAGCCATGAACCCGCCGGTTGGGCGGGGGGGCGTGAGACCCAGTACTTC	CASSHEPAGWAGGRETQYF
17	TRBV4-1	NA	TRBJ1-1	TRBD1	TGCGCCAGCAGCCAATCACCCTCCGGGACAGGGTTTACTGAAGCTTTCTTT	CASSQSPSGTGFTEAFF
11	TRBV10-3	once	TRBJ1-2	NA	TGTGCCATCAACAGGGCCGGAGGCTACACCTTC	CAINRAGGYTF
15	TRBV3-1/TRBV3-2	NA	TRBJ2-2	TRBD2	TGTGCCAGCAGCCACGGACTAGCGGGGTTCGGGGAGCTGTTTTTT	CASSHGLAGFGELFF
14	TRBV18	once	TRBJ1-1	TRBD1	TGTGCCAGCTCATCGGGACAGGGGAACACTGAAGCTTTCTTT	CASSSGQGNTEAFF